This T cell receptor (beta chain) was identified during a study of cytomegalovirus exposure and HLA in healthy donors. Points from the study as a whole: The authors considered a cluster of highly shared sequence variants likely to be a sequencing artifact. TCR beta sequences reportedly predicted most subjects' HLA-A and HLA-B alleles accurately.

60 Vbeta and 13 Jbeta primers were used in PCR. Assay: immunoSEQ multiplex PCR; the TCRdb copy retains only in-frame clones and omits some. The listing contains tens of thousands of clones. Participants comprised healthy donors of bone marrow. About this clone: Its matching antigen is unknown.

This clonotype was sampled from a male donor in good health and CMV-seropositive. The sequencing sample was made of PBMCs.

CDR3 bases: TGCGCCAGCAGCCACGTACAGGGGGCACTTCAGCCCCAGCATTTT. Amino acid sequence: CASSHVQGALQPQHF. The rearrangement joins TRBV4-1 to TRBJ1-5, with 9 bases lining up with TRBD1. The CDR3 length is 15 residues. Germline lookup yields CDR1 MGHRA and CDR2 YSYEKL. V gave up 3 bases and J gave up 6 bases; unmatched junction bases: 6.